The 5 T cell receptor beta chains below were found in one sample sequenced in a study of OX40 agonist ivuxolimab in advanced cancers. Measured with immunoSEQ multiplex PCR; TCRdb has only the in-frame clones, and not every one. The table has tens of thousands of clones, roughly 84% seen once. Specimen: CD4+ or CD8+ T cells sorted from blood, collected in a trial of the OX40 agonist ivuxolimab. Source of these receptors: an adult with an advanced solid tumor such as melanoma, head and neck, liver or kidney cancer.

The chain couples TRBV19 to TRBJ1-5; D is undetermined. The germline V and J ends were trimmed by 6 bases and 7 bases, with 22 bases remaining between them. The CDR3 spans 16 residues. From germline, CDR1 is LNHDA and CDR2 SQIVND (reference sequence). The CDR3 sequence: CASRLQSSGLGQPQHF. CDR3 in DNA: TGTGCCAGTAGGCTCCAGAGTTCTGGTCTCGGACAGCCCCAGCATTTT.

Written as DNA, the CDR3 is TGTGCCAGCAGTACAACGACGGGCTATGGCTACACCTTC. This encodes CASSTTTGYGYTF. This chain connects TRBV6-5 to TRBJ1-2, with no clear D. V shed 5 bases and J shed 4 bases, with 11 bases lying between them. This CDR3 spans 13 amino acids. The germline V gene has CDR1 MNHEY and CDR2 SVGAGI.

The V gene is TRBV6-1, the J gene TRBJ2-1; D is unclear. This CDR3 is 11 amino acids long. Germline V CDR1 and CDR2: MNHNS, SASEGT. With 7 bases removed from V and 9 bases from J, the gap between germline ends came to 10 bases. The CDR3 nucleotides read TGTGCCAGCAATTGGCGTGGTGAGCAGTTCTTC. It is translated as CASNWRGEQFF.

This clone was observed once. V usage is TRBV7-9 and J usage is TRBJ2-1, with D possibly TRBD2 on 7 matching bases. The V end lost 5 bases, the J end lost 5 bases, and 22 bases lay between the germline ends. The CDR3 covers 17 residues. Germline loops: CDR1 SEHNR, CDR2 FQNEAQ (reference sequence). CDR3 nucleotides: TGTGCCAGCAGCCCAAGGGGGAGGGCCCATAGAGACAATGAGCAGTTCTTC. It yields the protein CASSPRGRAHRDNEQFF.

This chain connects TRBV4-1 to TRBJ2-7; D uncertain. V was pared by 3 bases and J by 0 bases, with 12 bases between. Germline V gene data show CDR1 as MGHRA and CDR2 as YSYEKL. This CDR3 is 15 amino acids long. The CDR3 region is CASSHPWRPSYEQYF. The CDR3 nucleotides read TGCGCCAGCAGCCATCCCTGGCGGCCCTCCTACGAGCAGTACTTC.